Shown below are 6 T cell receptor beta chains from a single sample sequenced in a study of PD-1 blockade in mismatch repair-deficient tumors. Clones were read by immunoSEQ multiplex PCR, and TCRdb kept only the in-frame ones, dropping some. The data show about 68,000 clones, almost 80% seen once. Sequences were derived from peripheral blood, sampled 2 weeks after starting pembrolizumab. Source of these receptors: an adult with mismatch repair-deficient cancer.

The chain recombines TRBV5-6 with TRBJ2-2; D possibly uses TRBD1 or TRBD2 (6 bases each). The V and J ends lost 5 bases and 2 bases respectively, with 13 bases between them. The CDR3 is made up of 15 amino acids. In germline, CDR1 is SGHDT, CDR2 YYEEEE. The chain's CDR3 is CASRSTGANTGELFF. The CDR3 nucleotides read TGTGCCAGCAGATCTACGGGGGCCAACACCGGGGAGCTGTTTTTT.

The chain joins TRBV2 to TRBJ2-7, with TRBD2 matching 7 bases. The germline V gene has CDR1 SNHLY and CDR2 FYNNEI. V trimming: 4 bases; J trimming: 2 bases; junction bases outside the gene matches: 11. This CDR3 comprises 16 residues. The CDR3 loop is CASSGSLSGGTYEQYF. The CDR3 coding sequence is TGTGCCAGCAGTGGGAGTTTATCGGGAGGAACCTACGAGCAGTACTTC.

This clone was detected a few times. The V and J genes are TRBV10-3 and TRBJ1-5; 7 bases are a match to TRBD1. The CDR3 has 14 residues. CDR1 is ENHRY, CDR2 SYGVKD, per germline. V was pared by 10 bases and J by 1 base, with 7 bases of the junction left unmatched. CDR3 protein: CASSGTDSNQPQHF. The CDR3 DNA is TGTGCCAGCTCAGGGACAGACAGCAATCAGCCCCAGCATTTT.

The CDR3 region is CASSVADGYGYTF. The CDR3 region has the DNA TGTGCCAGCAGCGTAGCGGATGGATATGGCTACACCTTC. The V call is TRBV9, the J call TRBJ1-2; unclear D gene. Deletions cut 0 bases from V and 5 bases from J, with 8 bases between. The germline V gene encodes CDR1 SGDLS and CDR2 YYNGEE. CDR3 length equals 13 residues. Based on the CDR3 plus reference TRBV9 and TRBJ1-2, the full variable domain is DSGVTQTPKHLITATGQRVTLRCSPRSGDLSVYWYQQSLDQGLQFLIQYYNGEERAKGNILERFSAQQFPDLHSELNLSSLELGDSALYFCASSVADGYGYTFGSGTRLTVV.

The gene calls are TRBV5-1 and TRBJ2-1; 12 bases fit TRBD2. The CDR3 is 15 amino acids. Germline CDR1 is SGHRS and CDR2 is YFSETQ. V was pared by 7 bases and J by 5 bases, with 7 bases of the junction left unmatched. The CDR3 DNA reads TGCGCCAGCTTCGGACTAGCGGGGAAAAACAATGAGCAGTTCTTC. Amino acids: CASFGLAGKNNEQFF.

This rearrangement joins TRBV5-1 to TRBJ2-7, with 15 bases that match TRBD2. The CDR3 is 17 amino acids. The V and J ends lost 5 bases and 3 bases, in that order; junction bases with no gene match: 9. CDR1 is SGHRS and CDR2 is YFSETQ in the germline V gene. CDR3 in DNA: TGCGCCAGCAGTGTGGGACTAGCGGGAGGAAGGCTCTACGAGCAGTACTTC. It codes for CASSVGLAGGRLYEQYF.